This T cell receptor (beta chain) was sequenced during a study of shared clonotypes between healthy human individuals. Findings and caveats of the study: Sequencing depth was a factor that was expected to affect clonotype sharing among donors.

As to this clone: Its target is unknown. At one end the junction does not follow the germline gene, possibly because of a read error.

All donors were Caucasian adults living in Nashville, Tennessee. Investigators divided CD4+ cells into CD45RA+ naive and CD45RA-negative memory subsets. Clones were read by immunoSEQ multiplex PCR, and TCRdb kept only the in-frame ones, dropping some. Among 1.6 million or so clones listed, around 97% were seen once. The TCR comes from a man younger than 45 in good health. Specimen: naive CD4+ T cells sorted from blood. Subset reported: CD45RA+ positively selected.

DNA of the CDR3: TGTGCCAGTAGTCTAGACCTAGCGGGATTCTACAATGAGCAGTTCTTC. This codes for CASSLDLAGFYNEQFF. The chain couples TRBV19 to TRBJ2-1; TRBD2 matches at 9 bases. The CDR3 spans 16 residues. Germline values: CDR1 LNHDA, CDR2 SQIVND (reference sequence).